This TCR beta chain originates from a study of OX40 agonist ivuxolimab in advanced cancers. V shed 4 bases and J shed 4 bases, with 15 bases lying between them. The CDR3 is 15 amino acids. Germline V gene sequence: CDR1 SNHLY, CDR2 FYNNEI. Generated by immunoSEQ multiplex PCR, the TCRdb table keeps only in-frame clones and is missing some. This table has 35,000 to 40,000 clones, about 74% appearing once. V usage is TRBV2 and J usage is TRBJ2-3, with TRBD1 as a possible D gene (6 bases). This receptor was obtained from an adult with an advanced solid tumor such as melanoma, head and neck, liver or kidney cancer. The material sequenced was CD4+ or CD8+ T cells sorted from blood, taken in a trial of the OX40 agonist ivuxolimab. CDR3 residues: CASSGSTGPPDTQYF. The CDR3 DNA reads as TGTGCCAGCAGTGGATCGACAGGACCCCCAGATACGCAGTATTTT.